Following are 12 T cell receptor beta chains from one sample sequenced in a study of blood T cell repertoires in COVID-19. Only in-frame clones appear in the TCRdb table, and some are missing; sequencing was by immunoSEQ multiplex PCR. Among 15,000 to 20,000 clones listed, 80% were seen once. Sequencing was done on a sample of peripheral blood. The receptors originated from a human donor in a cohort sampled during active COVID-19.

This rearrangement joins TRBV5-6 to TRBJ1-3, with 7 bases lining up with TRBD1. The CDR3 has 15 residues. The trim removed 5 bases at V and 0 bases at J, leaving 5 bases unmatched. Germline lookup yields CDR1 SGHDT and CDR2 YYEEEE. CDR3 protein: CASRQTGISGNTIYF. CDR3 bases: TGTGCCAGCAGACAGACAGGGATCTCTGGAAACACCATATATTTT.

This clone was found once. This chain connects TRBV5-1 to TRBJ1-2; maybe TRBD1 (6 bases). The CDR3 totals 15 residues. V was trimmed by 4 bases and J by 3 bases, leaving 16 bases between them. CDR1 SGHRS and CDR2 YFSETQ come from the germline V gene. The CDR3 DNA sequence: TGCGCCAGCAGCCCCCGGACAGAGCCTTACTATGGCTACACCTTC. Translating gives CASSPRTEPYYGYTF.

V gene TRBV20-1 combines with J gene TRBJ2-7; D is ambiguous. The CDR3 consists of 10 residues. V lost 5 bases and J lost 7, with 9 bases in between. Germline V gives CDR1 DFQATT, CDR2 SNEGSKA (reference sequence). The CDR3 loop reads CSAQLWEQYF. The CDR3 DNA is TGCAGTGCTCAACTGTGGGAGCAGTACTTC.

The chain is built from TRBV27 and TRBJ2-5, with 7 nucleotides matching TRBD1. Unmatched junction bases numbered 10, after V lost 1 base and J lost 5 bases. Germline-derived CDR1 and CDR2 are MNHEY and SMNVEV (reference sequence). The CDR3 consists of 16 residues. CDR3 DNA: TGTGCCAGCAGTTTATGGGGTGACAGGGCAGAGGAGACCCAGTACTTC. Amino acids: CASSLWGDRAEETQYF.

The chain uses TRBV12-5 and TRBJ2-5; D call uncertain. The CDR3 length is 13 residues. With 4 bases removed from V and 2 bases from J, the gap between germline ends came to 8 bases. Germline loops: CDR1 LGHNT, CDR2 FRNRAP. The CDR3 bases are TGTGCTAGTGGTTCTGGAGTTCAAGAGACCCAGTACTTC. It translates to CASGSGVQETQYF.

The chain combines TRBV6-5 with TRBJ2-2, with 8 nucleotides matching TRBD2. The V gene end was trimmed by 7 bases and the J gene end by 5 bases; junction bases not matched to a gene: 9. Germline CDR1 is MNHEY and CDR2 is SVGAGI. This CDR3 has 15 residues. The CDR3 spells CASKGRGDSTGELFF. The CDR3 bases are TGTGCCAGCAAGGGGCGGGGGGACTCGACCGGGGAGCTGTTTTTT.

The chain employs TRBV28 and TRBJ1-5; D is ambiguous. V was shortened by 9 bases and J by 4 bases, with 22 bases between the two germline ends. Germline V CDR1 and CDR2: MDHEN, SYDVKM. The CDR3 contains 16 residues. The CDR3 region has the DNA TGTGCCAGTCTTCTTCGGGGAGCAGTTACGAATCAGCCCCAGCATTTT. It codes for CASLLRGAVTNQPQHF.

CDR3 sequence reads: CASSLTGTSAYNEQFF. As DNA, the CDR3 is TGTGCCAGCAGTTTAACCGGGACTAGCGCCTACAATGAGCAGTTCTTC. V is TRBV6-4 and J is TRBJ2-1; 10 nucleotides align to TRBD2. The V gene end was trimmed by 5 bases and the J gene end by 2 bases; junction bases not matched to a gene: 6. The CDR3 runs 16 residues. The germline V gene has CDR1 MRHNA and CDR2 SNTAGT.

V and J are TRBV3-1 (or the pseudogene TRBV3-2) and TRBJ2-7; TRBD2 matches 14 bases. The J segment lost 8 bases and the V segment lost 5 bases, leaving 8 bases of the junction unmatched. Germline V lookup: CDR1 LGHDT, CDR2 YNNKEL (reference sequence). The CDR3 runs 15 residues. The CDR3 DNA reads TGTGCCAGCAGCGACGGACTAGCGGGGGGTCCTAAGCAGTACTTC. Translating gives CASSDGLAGGPKQYF.

CDR3 DNA: TGTGCCATCAGACAACAGGGGATCTACCCCTACGAGCAGTACTTC. This translates into CAIRQQGIYPYEQYF. V usage is TRBV10-3 and J usage is TRBJ2-7; 7 nucleotides agree with TRBD1. Germline values: CDR1 ENHRY, CDR2 SYGVKD. The junction had 10 bases not matched to a gene; V was cut back by 6 bases and J by 2 bases. The CDR3 extends over 15 amino acids.

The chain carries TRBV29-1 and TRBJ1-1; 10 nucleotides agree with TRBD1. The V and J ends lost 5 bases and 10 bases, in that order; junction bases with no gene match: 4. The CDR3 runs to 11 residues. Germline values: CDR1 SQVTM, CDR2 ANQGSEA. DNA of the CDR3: TGCAGCGTTTTAGGGACAGGGGCAGCTTTCTTT. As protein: CSVLGTGAAFF.

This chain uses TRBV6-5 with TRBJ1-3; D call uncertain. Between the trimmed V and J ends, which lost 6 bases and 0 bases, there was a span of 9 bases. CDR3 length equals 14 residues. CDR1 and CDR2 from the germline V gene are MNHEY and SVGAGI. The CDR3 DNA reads TGTGCCAGCAGGCCCGGGAGCTCTGGAAACACCATATATTTT. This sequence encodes CASRPGSSGNTIYF.